The clone carrying this T cell receptor beta chain was seen repeatedly, ten times or more. Breast cancer patients provided tissue from their axillary draining lymph nodes. The germline gives CDR1 LNHDA, CDR2 SQIVND (reference sequence). V lost 5 bases, J lost 0 bases, and 7 bases lay in between. The CDR3 extends over 13 amino acids. TCRdb analysed the multiplex PCR reads with MiXCR anew, one entry per CDR3 protein. The table shows under 350,000 distinct CDR3 sequences, with over 25% occurring only once. This sample stems from a study of breast tumors, draining lymph nodes, adjacent tissues. Material: axillary lymph node tissue. The clonotype originates from a female donor with breast cancer. Some clones in this sample may be carry-over from other donors' samples. The rearrangement uses TRBV19 and TRBJ2-5, with D tentatively TRBD1 or TRBD2 (5 bases each). The DNA of the CDR3 is TGTGCCAGTAGTGGGGGTTACCAAGAGACCCAGTACTTC. Its protein is CASSGGYQETQYF.